This is a list of T cell receptor beta chains from one sample in a study of blood T cell repertoires in COVID-19. Only in-frame clones appear in the TCRdb table, and some are missing; sequencing was by immunoSEQ multiplex PCR. Of 150,000 or so clones listed, about 85% are singletons. What was sequenced was peripheral blood. Every receptor here comes from a man aged 55 to 70 who had recovered from COVID-19. Each CDR3 is given without its conserved first and last residue. Fields, in order: V gene, J gene, CDR3 protein.

TRBV5-4,TRBJ1-2,ASKEEGNGYT
TRBV15,TRBJ2-5,ATKAGGQETQY
TRBV7-9,TRBJ2-3,ASSKRAGDTDTQY
TRBV29-1,TRBJ2-6,SVKAAGANVLT
TRBV9,TRBJ2-3,ASSAERGSSDTQY
TRBV5-1,TRBJ1-2,ASSSEGADNYGYT
TRBV4-2,TRBJ2-4,ASSQGGTGNIQY
TRBV19,TRBJ1-2,ASSITASQGNYGYT
TRBV6-5,TRBJ1-2,AIFRATYGYT
TRBV24-1,TRBJ1-1,ATSDLPGERRGGTEAF
TRBV6-5,TRBJ1-2,ASRHQGVNGYT
TRBV7-2,TRBJ2-7,ASSSHYEQY
TRBV18,TRBJ2-7,ASSPNSGEFYEQY
TRBV11-2,TRBJ1-4,ASSSGTATNEKLF
TRBV7-9,TRBJ2-3,ASSLAAGGDTQY
TRBV10-3,TRBJ1-2,AISESRYGYT
TRBV15,TRBJ2-3,ATRDRVPDTQY
TRBV7-3,TRBJ2-2,ASSPYRTTNTGELF
TRBV7-9,TRBJ1-1,ASSEEGPPNTEAF
TRBV7-6,TRBJ2-2,ASSRDRAFTGELF
TRBV20-1,TRBJ2-5,SAGGAETQY
TRBV24-1,TRBJ2-3,ATSGAADTQY
TRBV27,TRBJ1-1,ASRGSAGAF
TRBV6-2/TRBV6-3,TRBJ2-1,ASSYSAGGTNNEQF
TRBV15,TRBJ2-7,ATSRDSIRDGGYEQY
TRBV11-2,TRBJ1-1,ASSPQGGLSEAF
TRBV18,TRBJ1-2,ASSPDSQGASGYT
TRBV7-9,TRBJ1-2,ASSPPIRSGYT
TRBV6-5,TRBJ1-1,ASRNRFEAF
TRBV5-6,TRBJ1-1,ASSLNVGEAF
TRBV5-4,TRBJ2-7,ASSFLLGQTYEQY
TRBV19,TRBJ1-2,ASSIVLAHGYT
TRBV29-1,TRBJ1-4,SVQWRQGAGEKLF
TRBV18,TRBJ1-1,ASSKGQNTEAF